The sequence of this TCR beta chain was determined in a study of identical twins. Germline CDR1 ENHRY, CDR2 SYGVKD. This CDR3 contains 16 residues. V lost 5 bases, J lost 3 bases, and 20 bases lay in between. TCRdb fed the 5' RACE reads into MiXCR, producing one record per CDR3 protein. The sample contains 640,000 or so distinct CDR3 sequences, roughly 6.2% of which appear only once. This clonotype was recorded a few times. The receptor was isolated from a man in his late teens or twenties in good health. The sample consisted of naive T cells sorted from blood. The chain recombines TRBV10-3 with TRBJ2-7; possible D gene TRBD1, 6 bases. The CDR3 loop is CAISPFTGLTNYEQYF. CDR3 DNA: TGTGCCATCAGTCCTTTTACAGGGCTAACGAACTACGAGCAGTACTTC.